This T cell receptor beta chain originates from a study of shared clonotypes between healthy human individuals. The study's findings and limits: Sharing across four donors was highest in naive CD4 (approximately 5%) and lowest in memory CD8 (around 0.4%).

Method: immunoSEQ multiplex PCR; TCRdb's copy keeps in-frame clones and lacks some. The table has about 2.4 million clones, approximately 93% seen once. This clone was recorded only once. The antigen is undetermined. The CDR3 is 17 residues long. Per the germline V gene, CDR1 is MNHNS and CDR2 is SASEGT. The V segment lost 4 bases and the J segment 5 bases; nucleotides outside the gene matches: 14. Sequencing was carried out using naive CD4+ T cells from PBMCs. Subset of the sample: CD45RA+ positively selected. The chain joins TRBV6-1 to TRBJ2-7, with 10 bases aligning to TRBD1. The receptor was derived from a man aged 18 to 29 in good health. Some clones in this sample may be carry-over from other donors' samples. Here the CDR3 reads CASSGGLLRDRGHEQYF. The CDR3 DNA reads as TGTGCCAGCAGTGGTGGATTACTCCGGGACAGGGGTCACGAGCAGTACTTC.